The entry below gives a single TCR beta chain sequence along with its context. As yet, its antigen is unknown. The data were taken from a study of beta chain features in type 1 diabetes. Whole-study findings and limits: All four CD4+ subsets from Type 1 diabetes patients carried moderately but significantly shorter TCRB CDR3s.

Expressed TCRB transcripts were sequenced because the isolated RNA had all been reverse transcribed beforehand. TCRdb keeps only in-frame clones here, not all; method: immunoSEQ multiplex PCR. In the table there are under 300,000 clones, 14% of which are singletons. Material: naive CD4+ T cells from blood. The origin of this receptor is a man under 40 with type 1 diabetes.

The CDR3: CASSLGGLAGSYEQYF. The CDR3 DNA is TGCGCCAGCAGCTTGGGCGGGCTAGCGGGGTCCTACGAGCAGTACTTC. This sequence joins TRBV5-1 and TRBJ2-7; 9 bases map to TRBD2. The CDR3 totals 16 residues. Per the germline V gene, CDR1 is SGHRS and CDR2 is YFSETQ. The V segment lost 0 bases and the J segment 1 base; nucleotides outside the gene matches: 5. Supplemented by reference TRBV5-1 and TRBJ2-7, the full variable domain reads KAGVTQTPRYLIKTRGQQVTLSCSPISGHRSVSWYQQTPGQGLQFLFEYFSETQRNKGNFPGRFSGRQFSNSRSEMNVSTLELGDSALYLCASSLGGLAGSYEQYFGPGTRLTVT.